This TCR beta chain was identified in a study of STAT3 mutations in large granular lymphocyte leukemia. Study-level results: In T-cell large granular lymphocyte leukemia, about half of patients showed multiple immunodominant subclonotypes. Some patients had persisting codominant clonotypes that could mask small clones.

Generated by immunoSEQ multiplex PCR, the TCRdb table keeps only in-frame clones and is missing some. The data hold 30,000 to 45,000 clones, with 70% to 90% observed a single time. A note on this clone: What it binds is unknown.

CDR3 length: 17 residues. Per the germline V gene, CDR1 is MGHRA and CDR2 is YSYEKL. V was clipped by 4 bases and J by 1 base; unmatched bases: 8. The chain is built from TRBV4-1 and TRBJ1-2; TRBD1 aligns across 11 bases. This receptor was identified in a human donor with T large granular lymphocyte leukemia. Some clones in this sample may be carry-over from other donors' samples. The sequenced sample was PBMCs. The DNA of the CDR3 is TGCGCCAGCAGCCGGACAGGGGGCGGAGGGGTTAACTATGGCTACACCTTC. It specifies CASSRTGGGGVNYGYTF.